Following are 3 T cell receptor beta chains from one sample sequenced in a study of graft-versus-host responses after intestinal transplantation. The method was immunoSEQ multiplex PCR; TCRdb's version includes in-frame clones alone and lacks a portion of them. The sample has 35,000 to 50,000 clones, about 94% seen once; the top ten hold 1.6%. This sample comprised PBMCs, obtained around 350 days after intestinal transplant. These receptors originate from a human patient who received an intestinal transplant, so some T cells may come from the graft donor.

The J gene is TRBJ2-5, the V gene TRBV5-4; TRBD2 is a possible D gene (6 bases). The DNA end favors TRBJ2-7, so the J call may be wrong. The germline V gene encodes CDR1 SGHNT and CDR2 YYREEE (reference sequence). This CDR3 region has 13 residues. CDR3 in amino acids: CASSMGGVYEQYF. DNA for the CDR3: TGTGCCAGCAGCATGGGCGGGGTGTACGAGCAGTACTTC.

The chain carries TRBV19 and TRBJ2-7, with a tentative D call TRBD1 (6 bases). This CDR3 has 16 amino acids. The germline CDR1 and CDR2 sequences are LNHDA and SQIVND (reference sequence). The V end lost 5 bases, the J end lost 4 bases, and 21 bases lay between the germline ends. The DNA for the CDR3 is TGTGCCAGTAGTCCATGGACAGCGTCCGAATTTTACGAGCAGTACTTC. Its protein product is CASSPWTASEFYEQYF. Full variable domain (missing parts from reference TRBV19 and TRBJ2-7): DGGITQSPKYLFRKEGQNVTLSCEQNLNHDAMYWYRQDPGQGLRLIYYSQIVNDFQKGDIAEGYSVSREKKESFPLTVTSAQKNPTAFYLCASSPWTASEFYEQYFGPGTRLTVT.

This chain uses TRBV6-5 with TRBJ2-3, with 11 nucleotides matching TRBD2. This CDR3 has 15 amino acids. Germline loops: CDR1 MNHEY, CDR2 SVGAGI. V was pared by 7 bases and J by 6 bases, with 9 bases of the junction left unmatched. The CDR3 protein is CASTIAGGPIDTQYF. The CDR3 DNA reads TGTGCCAGCACCATAGCGGGAGGGCCAATTGATACGCAGTATTTT.